This paragraph reports one T cell receptor (beta chain). Treatment of the sample: around 19 received Ad26.COV2.S at low or high dose, single or two shots; about 5 received placebo; per-sample allocation not given. At day 63 after the first vaccine or placebo injection, samples were drawn. The data stem from a study of Ad26.COV2.S vaccination and SARS-CoV-2 variants. About the research overall: The authors gave Ad26.COV2.S intramuscularly, either once or twice 56 days apart.

The CDR3 is made up of 16 amino acids. Per the germline V gene, CDR1 is MDHEN and CDR2 is SYDVKM. J was trimmed by 7 bases and V by 4 bases; bases with no gene match: 12. Data came from immunoSEQ multiplex PCR; TCRdb stores just in-frame clones and leaves some out. The table shows around 300,000 clones, with 86% occurring only once. Sequencing used peripheral blood, obtained in a trial of Ad26.COV2.S vaccine versus placebo. The rearrangement joins TRBV28 to TRBJ1-2; 10 bases fit TRBD1. This sequence originates from a person between 18 and 59 years old who received the Ad26.COV2.S COVID-19 vaccine or a placebo. The CDR3 DNA reads TGTGCCAGCAGTTCCCCTCCGGGACAGGGGACGGGTGGCTACACCTTC. Translated: CASSSPPGQGTGGYTF.